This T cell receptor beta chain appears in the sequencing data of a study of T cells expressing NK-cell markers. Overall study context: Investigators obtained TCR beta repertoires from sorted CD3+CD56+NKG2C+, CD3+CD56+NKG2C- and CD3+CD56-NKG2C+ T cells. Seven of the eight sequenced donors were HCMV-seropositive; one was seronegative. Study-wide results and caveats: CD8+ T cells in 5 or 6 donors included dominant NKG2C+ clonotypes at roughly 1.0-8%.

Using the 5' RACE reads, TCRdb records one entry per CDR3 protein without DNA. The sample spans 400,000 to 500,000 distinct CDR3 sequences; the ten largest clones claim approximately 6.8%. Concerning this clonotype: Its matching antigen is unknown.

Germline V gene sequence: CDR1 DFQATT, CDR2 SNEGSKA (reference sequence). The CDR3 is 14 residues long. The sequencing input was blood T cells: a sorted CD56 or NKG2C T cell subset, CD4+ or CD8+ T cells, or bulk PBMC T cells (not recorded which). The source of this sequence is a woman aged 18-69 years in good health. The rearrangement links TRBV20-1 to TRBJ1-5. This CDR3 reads CSAVGGGGGQPQHF.